A selection of T cell receptor beta chains follows, all from one sample in a study of blood T cell repertoires in COVID-19. Clones were sequenced by immunoSEQ multiplex PCR, and TCRdb holds only the in-frame ones, with some missing. The table lists more than 300,000 clones, around 83% of them singletons. The material sequenced was peripheral blood. These receptors were obtained from a woman between 50 and 59 years old with acute or convalescent COVID-19. Each CDR3 is given with its conserved first and last residue. D genes are given only for firm matches. Only some rows state a clone size, as once, few, many or a class for expanded clones.

TRBJ2-2 TRBV5-6 TRBD1 - TGTGCCAGCAGCTGGGGGACAGGAGAAGAGACCGGGGAGCTGTTTTTT CASSWGTGEETGELFF
TRBJ2-2 TRBV12-5 - - TGTGCTAGTGGTCGCGGCGGAGGGAACACCGGGGAGCTGTTTTTT CASGRGGGNTGELFF
TRBJ1-1 TRBV19 - - TGTGCCAGTAGTAGAGTGTCAAACGCCAGGGGACGCGGCACTGAAGCTTTCTTT CASSRVSNARGRGTEAFF
TRBJ2-1 TRBV3-1/TRBV3-2 TRBD2 - TGTGCCAGCAGCCCTAGCGGGGGGGCCTACAATGAGCAGTTCTTC CASSPSGGAYNEQFF
TRBJ2-5 TRBV6-2/TRBV6-3 - - TGTGCCAGCAGTTACTCGAGAGGGGGAGTAGGAGAGACCCAGTACTTC CASSYSRGGVGETQYF
TRBJ1-2 TRBV3-1/TRBV3-2 - - TGTGCCAGCAGCCAAGACAGGGGTAGCGGCTACACCTTC CASSQDRGSGYTF
TRBJ2-5 TRBV12-3/TRBV12-4 - few TGTGCCAGCAGTTTCGAGCGGGAAGAGACCCAGTACTTC CASSFEREETQYF
TRBJ1-6 TRBV7-2 TRBD1 once TGTGCCAGCAGCTCCTCAGGGGGGACTTCACCCCTCCACTTT CASSSSGGTSPLHF
TRBJ1-6 TRBV30 - - TGTGCCTGGACGGAGGGATCCTATTCACCCCTCCACTTT CAWTEGSYSPLHF
TRBJ1-2 TRBV5-4 TRBD1 - TGTGCCAGCAGCCCGGACAGGGTGGATGGCTACACCTTC CASSPDRVDGYTF
TRBJ1-1 TRBV18 TRBD1 - TGTGCCAGCTCACTCCAGGGGGACACTGAAGCTTTCTTT CASSLQGDTEAFF
TRBJ2-3 TRBV28 TRBD1 - TGTGCCAGCAGTTTACGGGACAGGGGATTCGGAACGCAGTATTTT CASSLRDRGFGTQYF
TRBJ1-1 TRBV29-1 - once TGCAGCGTTGACGACCGGGGATACACTGAAGCTTTCTTT CSVDDRGYTEAFF
TRBJ1-2 TRBV10-3 - - TGTGCCATCAGCAGGGATCTTAACTATGGCTACACCTTC CAISRDLNYGYTF
TRBJ2-7 TRBV7-9 TRBD1 - TGTGCCAGCAGAACAGGGGGCTCCTACGAGCAGTACTTC CASRTGGSYEQYF
TRBJ2-2 TRBV7-2 - - TGTGCCAGCAGCTTATCGATAACTAACCCCGGGGAGCTGTTTTTT CASSLSITNPGELFF
TRBJ2-3 TRBV11-2 - - TGTGCCAGCAGCTTAGCCCGGACAGCCACAGATACGCAGTATTTT CASSLARTATDTQYF
TRBJ2-1 TRBV28 TRBD1 - TGTGCCAGCAGGGCCGGGGGGACAGGGGCCAACAATGAGCAGTTCTTC CASRAGGTGANNEQFF
TRBJ1-1 TRBV2 - few TGTGCCAGCAGGGTGGAGTTGACTGAAGCTTTCTTT CASRVELTEAFF
TRBJ1-6 TRBV2 TRBD1 once TGTGCCAGCAGTGTAGGACAGGGGTGGGCGTCACCCCTCCACTTT CASSVGQGWASPLHF
TRBJ1-2 TRBV28 TRBD1 - TGTGCCAGCAGTTCGCCGGACAGGCTCTCTAACTATGGCTACACCTTC CASSSPDRLSNYGYTF
TRBJ2-5 TRBV15 TRBD2 - TGTGCCACCAGCGGCCACGGGGGGGCGAAAGAGACCCAGTACTTC CATSGHGGAKETQYF
TRBJ2-3 TRBV5-4 TRBD1 - TGTGCCAGCAGCTTTGGGACAGGGAGGCCAGATACGCAGTATTTT CASSFGTGRPDTQYF
TRBJ2-1 TRBV4-1 - - TGCGCCAGCAGCCAATTCGACAGGTTGGCCTACAATGAGCAGTTCTTC CASSQFDRLAYNEQFF
TRBJ2-7 TRBV7-9 - - TGTGCCAGCAGCTACTCGGACAGCTACGAGCAGTACTTC CASSYSDSYEQYF
TRBJ2-7 TRBV19 - - TGTGCCAGTAGTATAGATGGAGACTACGAGCAGTACTTC CASSIDGDYEQYF
TRBJ2-2 TRBV5-1 TRBD2 - TGCGCCAGCAGCGCGGGACTAGCGTTCGGCGGGGAGCTGTTTTTT CASSAGLAFGGELFF
TRBJ2-6 TRBV7-3 - few TGTGCCAGCAGGTTGACAGGCTCTGGGGCCAACGTCCTGACTTTC CASRLTGSGANVLTF
TRBJ2-1 TRBV2 TRBD2 - TGTGCCAGCAAAGGTAGCGGGGGCCTCAATGAGCAGTTCTTC CASKGSGGLNEQFF
TRBJ2-5 TRBV4-3 TRBD1 - TGCGCCAGCAGCCAAGTCTACAGGGGGAACCAAGAGACCCAGTACTTC CASSQVYRGNQETQYF
TRBJ1-2 TRBV6-5 TRBD1 - TGTGCCAGCGTCCGGGACAGGGACCCCTATGGCTACACCTTC CASVRDRDPYGYTF